These T cell receptor beta chains were read from a single sample in a study of T cells in Graves' hyperthyroidism and ophthalmopathy. TCRdb ran MiXCR on the multiplex PCR reads and lists one entry per CDR3 protein. The table records a few hundred thousand distinct CDR3 sequences, just over 45% of them present only once. Sequencing was carried out using peripheral blood or thyroid tissue (not recorded which). These receptors all come from a woman aged 18-29 years with Graves' hyperthyroidism. Each CDR3 is given with its conserved first and last residue. Fields, in order: clone size, D gene, V gene, J gene, CDR3 DNA, CDR3 protein. The D gene is left open where the match is weak. Rows give clone size only sometimes, using once, few, many, or a class for an expanded clone.

size: NA
D: TRBD1
V: TRBV29-1
J: TRBJ2-5
DNA: TGCAGTGTTGGGACAGGGGGCCTCGAGACCCAGTACTTC
CDR3: CSVGTGGLETQYF

size: NA
D: NA
V: TRBV5-1
J: TRBJ2-6
DNA: TGCGCCAGCAGCTTGGGGAACAACGTCCTGACTTTC
CDR3: CASSLGNNVLTF

size: many
D: TRBD2
V: TRBV20-1
J: TRBJ2-7
DNA: TGCAGTGCTAGCAGCGGGGACCACTACGAGCAGTACTTC
CDR3: CSASSGDHYEQYF

size: many
D: NA
V: TRBV24-1
J: TRBJ2-3
DNA: TGTGCCACCAGTGGGGGGCGAGTAGTCACAGATACGCAGTATTTT
CDR3: CATSGGRVVTDTQYF

size: NA
D: NA
V: TRBV10-2
J: TRBJ1-4
DNA: TGCGCCAGCAGTGATAAGGGGGGCTCCTACAATGAAAAACTGTTTTTT
CDR3: CASSDKGGSYNEKLFF

size: many
D: NA
V: TRBV12-3/TRBV12-4
J: TRBJ2-5
DNA: TGTGCCAGCAGTTTGGAACAGCAAGAGACCCAGTACTTC
CDR3: CASSLEQQETQYF

size: few
D: NA
V: TRBV5-1
J: TRBJ1-3
DNA: TGCGCCAGCAGCCCGGACGGTCGGAACTCTGGAAACACCATATATTTT
CDR3: CASSPDGRNSGNTIYF

size: many
D: NA
V: TRBV18
J: TRBJ2-7
DNA: TGTGCCAGCTCACCACGCCGGGCTAGCTCCTACGAGCAGTACTTC
CDR3: CASSPRRASSYEQYF

size: NA
D: NA
V: TRBV7-7
J: TRBJ2-7
DNA: TGTGCCAGCAGCTTACGCCCTCTGGGGGAGCAGTACTTC
CDR3: CASSLRPLGEQYF

size: NA
D: TRBD1
V: TRBV29-1
J: TRBJ1-5
DNA: TGCAGCGTCCGGACAGGTGCGGGTAGTCAGCCCCAGCATTTT
CDR3: CSVRTGAGSQPQHF

size: NA
D: TRBD1
V: TRBV7-9
J: TRBJ1-6
DNA: TGTGCCAGCAGCCAATCCCGAGACAGGGGATCCTATAATTCACCCCTCCACTTT
CDR3: CASSQSRDRGSYNSPLHF

size: many
D: NA
V: TRBV20-1
J: TRBJ1-2
DNA: TGCAGTGCTAGAGATGAAGGGCATGGCACCTTC
CDR3: CSARDEGHGTF

size: many
D: TRBD1
V: TRBV29-1
J: TRBJ1-4
DNA: TGCAGCGTGGAAGCTCCGGGACAGTCTAATGAAAAACTGTTTTTT
CDR3: CSVEAPGQSNEKLFF

size: few
D: TRBD1
V: TRBV12-3/TRBV12-4
J: TRBJ2-7
DNA: TGTGCCAGCAGTTTCGGGACAGGGGAGGAGCAGTACTTC
CDR3: CASSFGTGEEQYF

size: NA
D: NA
V: TRBV5-5
J: TRBJ2-7
DNA: TGCGCCAGCACCCAGGGGTCCTTTTTGCAGTACTTC
CDR3: CASTQGSFLQYF

size: NA
D: TRBD2
V: TRBV19
J: TRBJ2-2
DNA: TGTGCCAGTACCCTAGCGGGGGACACCGGGGAGCTGTTTTTT
CDR3: CASTLAGDTGELFF

size: NA
D: NA
V: TRBV7-2
J: TRBJ1-5
DNA: TGTGCCAGCAGCTTAGCGCTAAGACAGTACGAGCATTTT
CDR3: CASSLALRQYEHF

size: many
D: NA
V: TRBV12-3/TRBV12-4
J: TRBJ1-4
DNA: TGTGCCAGCAGTTTAGAAGGGGGGCATGTTAATGAAAAACTGTTTTTT
CDR3: CASSLEGGHVNEKLFF

size: NA
D: TRBD1
V: TRBV20-1
J: TRBJ1-5
DNA: TGCAGTGCTAGACAGGGGGGACAGGGCGATAGCAATCAGCCCCAGCATTTT
CDR3: CSARQGGQGDSNQPQHF

size: once
D: TRBD1
V: TRBV12-3/TRBV12-4
J: TRBJ2-5
DNA: TGTGCCAGCAGTCGGGACAGGGCCCAGTACTTC
CDR3: CASSRDRAQYF

size: NA
D: TRBD2
V: TRBV7-9
J: TRBJ2-3
DNA: TGTGCCAGCAGCAAACTAGCGGGAGGGCTATCAGATACGGAGTATTTT
CDR3: CASSKLAGGLSDTEYF

size: NA
D: NA
V: TRBV12-3/TRBV12-4
J: TRBJ1-5
DNA: TGTGCCAGCAGTTCAGGGTTCTCTCTGGGCGAGCATTTT
CDR3: CASSSGFSLGEHF

size: NA
D: TRBD1
V: TRBV11-2
J: TRBJ1-2
DNA: TGTGCCAGCAGCTTAACTCCGACAGGGAACTATGGCTACACCTTC
CDR3: CASSLTPTGNYGYTF